This is a list of T cell receptor beta chains from one sample in a study of preoperative IRX-2 immunotherapy in early breast cancer. Sequencing was performed with immunoSEQ multiplex PCR; in TCRdb, only in-frame clones are kept and a portion is missing. The sample consists of about 38,000 clones, 82% of them appearing once. The starting material was lymph node tissue, obtained after IRX-2 immunotherapy. The receptors shown here come from a human donor with breast cancer. Both conserved end residues are part of each CDR3. A D gene is named only where the DNA matches it firmly. For some rows the clone size is stated as once, few or many, or as a class when expanded; others skip it.

. | TRBJ2-2 | 18 | TRBV5-1 | TRBD1 | CASSLVGTAMGNTGELFF | TGCGCCAGCAGCTTGGTAGGGACAGCAATGGGAAACACCGGGGAGCTGTTTTTT
once | TRBJ2-2 | 17 | TRBV18 | TRBD1 | CASSPQVSDRGTGELFF | TGTGCCAGCTCACCACAAGTCTCGGACAGGGGCACCGGGGAGCTGTTTTTT
. | TRBJ1-6 | 14 | TRBV7-1 | . | CASSLRQGNSPLHF | TGTGCCAGCAGCTTACGGCAGGGAAATTCACCCCTCCACTTT
. | TRBJ1-6 | 16 | TRBV23-1 | TRBD1 | CASSQDPGQGNSPLHF | TGCGCCAGCAGCCAAGATCCGGGACAGGGGAATTCACCCCTCCACTTT
. | TRBJ2-1 | 15 | TRBV28 | . | CASSPGAFSYNEQFF | TGTGCCAGCAGCCCGGGGGCCTTCTCCTACAATGAGCAGTTCTTC
. | TRBJ1-6 | 13 | TRBV19 | TRBD1 | CATQTGVGSPLHF | TGTGCCACCCAAACAGGGGTGGGCTCACCCCTCCACTTT
. | TRBJ1-5 | 14 | TRBV30 | TRBD1 | CAWSPGTGVWPQHF | TGTGCCTGGAGTCCCGGGACAGGAGTCTGGCCCCAGCATTTT
once | TRBJ1-6 | 15 | TRBV28 | . | CASRGVIAYNSPLHF | TGTGCCAGCCGCGGGGTAATCGCTTATAATTCACCCCTCCACTTT
. | TRBJ1-5 | 14 | TRBV19 | TRBD1 | CASSWDSSGQPQHF | TGTGCCAGTAGTTGGGACAGCTCAGGGCAGCCCCAGCATTTT
few | TRBJ1-6 | 16 | TRBV11-3 | . | CASSLGPRGRDSPLHF | TGTGCCAGCAGCTTGGGCCCCAGGGGACGGGATTCACCCCTCCACTTT
. | TRBJ1-2 | 13 | TRBV23-1 | TRBD1 | CASSWGTGYGYTF | TGCGCCAGCAGCTGGGGGACAGGGTATGGCTACACCTTC
. | TRBJ2-1 | 16 | TRBV18 | TRBD1 | CASSPPDLSGGNEQFF | TGTGCCAGCTCCCCACCGGATCTATCAGGGGGTAATGAGCAGTTCTTC
. | TRBJ2-5 | 15 | TRBV6-8 | TRBD1 | CAISNSGTAKETQYF | TGTGCCATCAGTAACTCCGGGACAGCAAAAGAGACCCAGTACTTC
. | TRBJ1-6 | 15 | TRBV28 | . | CASSVSTGKVSPLHF | TGTGCCAGCAGTGTTTCCACAGGGAAGGTTTCACCCCTCCACTTT
. | TRBJ1-5 | 15 | TRBV19 | . | CASSITASSNQPQHF | TGTGCCAGTAGTATAACGGCCAGTAGCAATCAGCCCCAGCATTTT
. | TRBJ1-2 | 15 | TRBV6-8 | TRBD1 | CASSYSPGQPYGYTF | TGTGCCAGCAGTTACTCGCCGGGACAGCCCTATGGCTACACTTTC
. | TRBJ1-1 | 17 | TRBV1 | . | CASSHLPSQGMNTEAFF | TGCGCCAGCAGCCACTTACCCTCACAGGGTATGAACACTGAAGCTTTCTTT
. | TRBJ1-2 | 13 | TRBV16 | . | CASSPDSLHGYTF | TGTGCCAGCAGCCCTGACAGTCTTCATGGCTACACCTTC
. | TRBJ1-2 | 15 | TRBV6-8 | . | CASSYSDSPASGYTF | TGTGCCAGCAGTTACTCCGATAGCCCTGCGTCAGGCTACACCTTC
. | TRBJ1-1 | 14 | TRBV7-7 | TRBD1 | CASSFHTGGTEAFF | TGTGCCAGCAGCTTCCATACAGGGGGCACTGAAGCTTTCTTT
once | TRBJ2-7 | 14 | TRBV11-3 | TRBD1 | CASSAGTAFYEQYF | TGTGCCAGCAGCGCCGGGACAGCTTTCTACGAGCAGTACTTC
few | TRBJ1-5 | 13 | TRBV6-8 | TRBD1 | CATSGQGSQPQHF | TGTGCCACCTCCGGACAGGGAAGTCAGCCCCAGCATTTT
. | TRBJ1-2 | 15 | TRBV18 | TRBD1 | CASSPRTGGDYGYTF | TGTGCCAGCTCACCACGGACAGGGGGGGACTATGGCTACACCTTC
. | TRBJ2-4 | 15 | TRBV19 | . | CASAQSRGAKNIQYF | TGTGCCAGTGCTCAAAGCCGGGGAGCCAAAAACATTCAGTACTTC
. | TRBJ1-1 | 14 | TRBV7-6 | TRBD1 | CASSQNRGTTEAFF | TGTGCCAGCAGCCAGAACAGGGGAACGACTGAAGCTTTCTTT
. | TRBJ2-3 | 15 | TRBV6-8 | . | CAISSGSSTTDTQYF | TGTGCCATCAGTTCAGGGAGTTCGACGACGGATACGCAGTATTTT